These T cell receptor beta chains were read from a single sample in a study of cytotoxic CD8 clonotypes in ibrutinib-treated CLL. The repertoire was sequenced with immunoSEQ multiplex PCR; TCRdb's copy has only in-frame clones and lacks some. The sample consists of 100,000 to 150,000 clones, roughly 85% of them appearing once. The material sequenced was PBMCs, taken after 24 months of ibrutinib treatment. The receptor source for this set is a human donor with chronic lymphocytic leukemia. Each CDR3 is given with its conserved first and last residue. The D gene is left open where the match is weak. Size is stated for part of the rows, as once, few or many counts, or as a class when the clone is expanded.

clone_size: once
v_call: TRBV5-4
cdr3_length: 17
j_call: TRBJ2-3
d_call: TRBD2
cdr3_nt: TGTGCCAGCAGCCGGACTAGCGGGGGGGCCAGCACAGATACGCAGTATTTT
cdr3_aa: CASSRTSGGASTDTQYF

clone_size: -
v_call: TRBV4-1
cdr3_length: 15
j_call: TRBJ2-1
d_call: TRBD2
cdr3_nt: TGCGCCAGCAGCCGGAGGGCTAGCGGGGGTGATGAGCAGTTCTTC
cdr3_aa: CASSRRASGGDEQFF

clone_size: -
v_call: TRBV7-2
cdr3_length: 14
j_call: TRBJ2-4
d_call: -
cdr3_nt: TGTGCCAGCAGCGATGAGCGGAGGAAAAACATTCAGTACTTC
cdr3_aa: CASSDERRKNIQYF

clone_size: -
v_call: TRBV19
cdr3_length: 15
j_call: TRBJ1-2
d_call: -
cdr3_nt: TGTGCCAGTAGCCGCCCGGGGACACCCCAATCGGGCTACACCTTC
cdr3_aa: CASSRPGTPQSGYTF

clone_size: -
v_call: TRBV6-1
cdr3_length: 15
j_call: TRBJ2-7
d_call: -
cdr3_nt: TGTGCCAGCGTCCTTGGAGGGGTCTGGTTTTACGAGCAGTACTTC
cdr3_aa: CASVLGGVWFYEQYF

clone_size: -
v_call: TRBV28
cdr3_length: 13
j_call: TRBJ2-7
d_call: TRBD1
cdr3_nt: TGTGCCAGCCTCGGGACAGGGGTGTACGAGCAGTACTTC
cdr3_aa: CASLGTGVYEQYF

clone_size: -
v_call: TRBV18
cdr3_length: 18
j_call: TRBJ2-5
d_call: -
cdr3_nt: TGTGCCAGCTCACCAATCGTGGTGGTTCCAGGGTCAGGAGAGACCCAGTACTTC
cdr3_aa: CASSPIVVVPGSGETQYF

clone_size: -
v_call: TRBV10-2
cdr3_length: 11
j_call: TRBJ1-2
d_call: -
cdr3_nt: TGCGCCAGCAGTGAGGGGTATGGCTACACCTTC
cdr3_aa: CASSEGYGYTF

clone_size: -
v_call: TRBV5-6
cdr3_length: 17
j_call: TRBJ2-3
d_call: TRBD2
cdr3_nt: TGTGCCAGCAGCTTGGTGGCTAGCGGGCAGAGCACAGATACGCAGTATTTT
cdr3_aa: CASSLVASGQSTDTQYF

clone_size: -
v_call: TRBV19
cdr3_length: 12
j_call: TRBJ1-1
d_call: -
cdr3_nt: TGTGTCGTGGGGGACGGGGACACTGAAGCTTTCTTT
cdr3_aa: CVVGDGDTEAFF

clone_size: few
v_call: TRBV7-6
cdr3_length: 16
j_call: TRBJ2-1
d_call: TRBD2
cdr3_nt: TGTGCCAGCAGCTTAGTCCTAGCGGACTCCTACAATGAGCAGTTCTTC
cdr3_aa: CASSLVLADSYNEQFF

clone_size: once
v_call: TRBV18
cdr3_length: 14
j_call: TRBJ1-5
d_call: -
cdr3_nt: TGTGCCAGCTCACTAGGACAGCGAGATCAGCCCCAGCATTTT
cdr3_aa: CASSLGQRDQPQHF

clone_size: -
v_call: TRBV9
cdr3_length: 15
j_call: TRBJ2-1
d_call: -
cdr3_nt: TGTGCCAGCAGCGTAGTGGGGGCCGGGGACAATGAGCAGTTCTTC
cdr3_aa: CASSVVGAGDNEQFF

clone_size: -
v_call: TRBV5-6
cdr3_length: 16
j_call: TRBJ2-3
d_call: TRBD2
cdr3_nt: TGTGCCAGCAGCTTGAAAAGGGAGGGAAGCACAGATACGCAGTATTTT
cdr3_aa: CASSLKREGSTDTQYF

clone_size: -
v_call: TRBV19
cdr3_length: 13
j_call: TRBJ1-4
d_call: -
cdr3_nt: TGTGCCAGTCAGAACAACGAGGGTGAAAAACTGTTTTTT
cdr3_aa: CASQNNEGEKLFF

clone_size: -
v_call: TRBV4-2
cdr3_length: 13
j_call: TRBJ2-3
d_call: TRBD2
cdr3_nt: TGTGCCAGCAGCCCCGGACTAGCGACTATGCAGTATTTT
cdr3_aa: CASSPGLATMQYF

clone_size: -
v_call: TRBV9
cdr3_length: 11
j_call: TRBJ2-5
d_call: -
cdr3_nt: TGTGCCAGCAGCGCCCAAGAGACCCAGTACTTC
cdr3_aa: CASSAQETQYF

clone_size: -
v_call: TRBV5-4
cdr3_length: 15
j_call: TRBJ2-3
d_call: TRBD2
cdr3_nt: TGTGCCAGCAGCTTGCTACTAGCGGGGGATGATACGCAGTATTTT
cdr3_aa: CASSLLLAGDDTQYF

clone_size: -
v_call: TRBV6-6
cdr3_length: 14
j_call: TRBJ2-7
d_call: -
cdr3_nt: TGTGCCAGCAGCCCGACAGGTACTTCCTACGAGCAGTACTTC
cdr3_aa: CASSPTGTSYEQYF

clone_size: -
v_call: TRBV29-1
cdr3_length: 17
j_call: TRBJ2-4
d_call: TRBD2
cdr3_nt: TGCAGTGTATCCGGGACTAGCGGTACTCTAGCCAAAAACATTCAGTACTTC
cdr3_aa: CSVSGTSGTLAKNIQYF

clone_size: -
v_call: TRBV27
cdr3_length: 15
j_call: TRBJ2-7
d_call: -
cdr3_nt: TGTGCCAGCAGTTTAACAGGGCCTAGCTCCTACGAGCAGTACTTC
cdr3_aa: CASSLTGPSSYEQYF

clone_size: -
v_call: TRBV28
cdr3_length: 12
j_call: TRBJ1-2
d_call: -
cdr3_nt: TGTGCCCTTGGGGGGCCGTCATATGGCTACACCTTC
cdr3_aa: CALGGPSYGYTF

clone_size: -
v_call: TRBV4-1
cdr3_length: 21
j_call: TRBJ2-1
d_call: TRBD1
cdr3_nt: TGCGCCAGCAGCCAAGATCTTCGGGACAGGGGACTGCTGAGCTCCTACAATGAGCAGTTCTTC
cdr3_aa: CASSQDLRDRGLLSSYNEQFF

clone_size: -
v_call: TRBV7-2
cdr3_length: 15
j_call: TRBJ1-3
d_call: -
cdr3_nt: TGTGCCAGCAGCTTATGGACAGCCTCTGGAAACACCATATATTTT
cdr3_aa: CASSLWTASGNTIYF

clone_size: -
v_call: TRBV6-5
cdr3_length: 15
j_call: TRBJ1-1
d_call: TRBD1
cdr3_nt: TGTGCCAGCAGTTTCCAGAAGGGGGCAGGCACTGAAGCTTTCTTT
cdr3_aa: CASSFQKGAGTEAFF

clone_size: few
v_call: TRBV5-5
cdr3_length: 14
j_call: TRBJ2-5
d_call: TRBD1
cdr3_nt: TGTGCCAGCAGCTTGGGGACAGGGAAAGAGACCCAGTACTTC
cdr3_aa: CASSLGTGKETQYF

clone_size: few
v_call: TRBV30
cdr3_length: 13
j_call: TRBJ1-2
d_call: -
cdr3_nt: TGTGCCTGGGCCCGAGACAGACCCTATGGCTACACCTTC
cdr3_aa: CAWARDRPYGYTF

clone_size: -
v_call: TRBV11-2
cdr3_length: 14
j_call: TRBJ1-5
d_call: -
cdr3_nt: TGTGCCAGCAGCCGGTTCGGGGGCAATCAGCCCCAGCATTTT
cdr3_aa: CASSRFGGNQPQHF

clone_size: -
v_call: TRBV28
cdr3_length: 13
j_call: TRBJ1-4
d_call: -
cdr3_nt: TGTGCCAGCAGATCGGGACGGCCTGAAAAACTGTTTTTT
cdr3_aa: CASRSGRPEKLFF

clone_size: -
v_call: TRBV11-2
cdr3_length: 15
j_call: TRBJ2-7
d_call: -
cdr3_nt: TGTGCCAGCAGCTCGCTCACAGGGAGGAGGAACGAGCAGTACTTC
cdr3_aa: CASSSLTGRRNEQYF

clone_size: -
v_call: TRBV10-3
cdr3_length: 13
j_call: TRBJ2-5
d_call: TRBD2
cdr3_nt: TGTGCCATCAGACTAGCGGGGGAAGAGACCCAGTACTTC
cdr3_aa: CAIRLAGEETQYF

clone_size: -
v_call: TRBV28
cdr3_length: 13
j_call: TRBJ2-5
d_call: -
cdr3_nt: TGTGCCGTAGGGAAGGGCCAGTGGGAGACCCAGTACTTC
cdr3_aa: CAVGKGQWETQYF

clone_size: -
v_call: TRBV6-1
cdr3_length: 14
j_call: TRBJ2-1
d_call: -
cdr3_nt: TGTGCCAGCAGTGAAGAGGTTTCCCTCACTGAGCAGTTCTTC
cdr3_aa: CASSEEVSLTEQFF

clone_size: -
v_call: TRBV2
cdr3_length: 14
j_call: TRBJ1-5
d_call: -
cdr3_nt: TGTGCCAGCAGTTGGGGCTATAGCAATCAGCCCCAGCATTTT
cdr3_aa: CASSWGYSNQPQHF

clone_size: -
v_call: TRBV30
cdr3_length: 15
j_call: TRBJ2-4
d_call: TRBD2
cdr3_nt: TGTGCCTGGAGTGTCCCGCGGGGGGCCAAAAACATTCAGTACTTC
cdr3_aa: CAWSVPRGAKNIQYF

clone_size: -
v_call: TRBV11-2
cdr3_length: 15
j_call: TRBJ2-7
d_call: TRBD2
cdr3_nt: TGTGCCAGCAGCTGGCCTGGGACTAGCGGGATCGAGCAGTACTTC
cdr3_aa: CASSWPGTSGIEQYF

clone_size: -
v_call: TRBV7-9
cdr3_length: 16
j_call: TRBJ2-4
d_call: TRBD1
cdr3_nt: TGTGCCAGCAGCTCGGACAGGGGCGAAGCCAAAAACATTCAGTACTTC
cdr3_aa: CASSSDRGEAKNIQYF

clone_size: -
v_call: TRBV9
cdr3_length: 13
j_call: TRBJ1-3
d_call: -
cdr3_nt: TGTGCCAGCAGCCCTTCCGTGGACAATCGAGTTTTTTTT
cdr3_aa: CASSPSVDNRVFF

clone_size: -
v_call: TRBV28
cdr3_length: 13
j_call: TRBJ1-4
d_call: -
cdr3_nt: TGTGCCAGCAGTTTCCCCGGACGGGAAAAACTGTTTTTT
cdr3_aa: CASSFPGREKLFF

clone_size: -
v_call: TRBV15
cdr3_length: 15
j_call: TRBJ1-2
d_call: -
cdr3_nt: TGTGCCACCAGCAGAGACGGGGGCGGGTACTATGGCTACACCTTC
cdr3_aa: CATSRDGGGYYGYTF

clone_size: -
v_call: TRBV9
cdr3_length: 14
j_call: TRBJ2-2
d_call: -
cdr3_nt: TGTGCCAGCAGCGTAGGGATGGGACACGGGGAGCTGTTTTTT
cdr3_aa: CASSVGMGHGELFF

clone_size: -
v_call: TRBV18
cdr3_length: 13
j_call: TRBJ1-3
d_call: -
cdr3_nt: TGTGCCAGCTCCCTTGGATCTGGAAACACCATATATTTT
cdr3_aa: CASSLGSGNTIYF

clone_size: many
v_call: TRBV28
cdr3_length: 16
j_call: TRBJ2-2
d_call: -
cdr3_nt: TGTGCCAGCAGTATGATAGCGGTTTCGAACACCGGGGAGCTGTTTTTT
cdr3_aa: CASSMIAVSNTGELFF

clone_size: -
v_call: TRBV28
cdr3_length: 15
j_call: TRBJ2-7
d_call: TRBD2
cdr3_nt: TGTGCCAGCAGTTTCCCGCGGGGGACCTCCTACGAGCAGTACTTC
cdr3_aa: CASSFPRGTSYEQYF

clone_size: -
v_call: TRBV6-1
cdr3_length: 14
j_call: TRBJ1-3
d_call: TRBD1
cdr3_nt: TGTGCCAGCAGCGGAACAGGGGCCGGAAACACCATATATTTT
cdr3_aa: CASSGTGAGNTIYF

clone_size: -
v_call: TRBV7-3
cdr3_length: 14
j_call: TRBJ1-2
d_call: -
cdr3_nt: TGTGCCAGCAGCTTGTCAGCTGCTGGCTATGGCTACACCTTC
cdr3_aa: CASSLSAAGYGYTF

clone_size: -
v_call: TRBV7-3
cdr3_length: 13
j_call: TRBJ2-5
d_call: -
cdr3_nt: TGTGCCAGCAGTCGGAGCACGGCGGAGACCCAGTACTTC
cdr3_aa: CASSRSTAETQYF

clone_size: -
v_call: TRBV7-9
cdr3_length: 14
j_call: TRBJ1-3
d_call: -
cdr3_nt: TGTGCCAGCAGCTTACGGCGGAGGGGAAACACCATATATTTT
cdr3_aa: CASSLRRRGNTIYF

clone_size: few
v_call: TRBV20-1
cdr3_length: 11
j_call: TRBJ1-5
d_call: TRBD1
cdr3_nt: TGCAGTGCTAGAACAAACGATGGGACAGAATTT
cdr3_aa: CSARTNDGTEF

clone_size: -
v_call: TRBV5-1
cdr3_length: 16
j_call: TRBJ2-1
d_call: TRBD1
cdr3_nt: TGCGCCAGCAGCTCGAGGACAGGGGGATCCTACAATGAGCAGTTCTTC
cdr3_aa: CASSSRTGGSYNEQFF